Shown below are 9 T cell receptor beta chains from a single sample sequenced in a study of blood T cell repertoires in COVID-19. Libraries were prepared by immunoSEQ multiplex PCR; TCRdb keeps only in-frame clonotypes and omits some of them. The table has some 370,000 clones, nearly 90% seen once. The material sequenced was peripheral blood. These receptors were collected from a young man with active or convalescent COVID-19.

This clone occurred a few times. At one of its ends the junction is not consistent with the germline gene, which may arise from a read error. V is TRBV15 and J is TRBJ2-6; possible D gene TRBD1, 5 bases. CDR3 length equals 16 residues. The V gene's germline CDR1 is LNHNV and CDR2 YYDKDF (reference sequence). CDR3: CATSRDQGTGANVLTF. CDR3 DNA sequence: TGTGCCACCAGCAGAGATCAGGGTACTGGGGCCAACGTGCTGACTTTC.

The sample holds a few counts of this clone. V is TRBV4-2 and J is TRBJ2-1; 7 bases align to TRBD2. The CDR3 is made up of 18 amino acids. J gave up 9 bases and V 0 bases, and 17 bases lay outside the gene matches. Germline CDR1 is LGHNA and CDR2 is YNFKEQ. DNA for the CDR3: TGTGCCAGCAGCCAAGATGGGTGGCTCGGCGGGGGACCCACTGAGCAGTTCTTC. It specifies CASSQDGWLGGGPTEQFF.

The rearrangement links TRBV4-3 to TRBJ2-3, with a tentative D call TRBD1 (7 bases). This CDR3 is built from 14 residues. Germline values: CDR1 LGHNA, CDR2 YSLEER. V dropped 4 bases and J dropped 4 bases, with 12 bases sitting between them. The CDR3 is CASSRAGTADTQYF. The CDR3 nucleotides read TGCGCCAGCAGCCGGGCGGGGACAGCAGATACGCAGTATTTT.

This CDR3 is CATSTEGRGYGYTF. DNA for the CDR3: TGTGCCACCAGCACAGAGGGTAGGGGCTATGGCTACACCTTC. V usage is TRBV15 and J usage is TRBJ1-2; tentatively, D is TRBD1 (5 bases). CDR1 LNHNV and CDR2 YYDKDF come from the germline V gene (reference sequence). Trimming pared 4 bases from V and 4 bases from J, leaving 13 bases between. This CDR3 contains 14 residues.

V is TRBV12-3 or TRBV12-4 and J is TRBJ1-1; TRBD1 matches 10 bases. This CDR3 is built from 12 residues. V lost 10 bases and J lost 7; bases outside the gene matches: 6. CDR3 sequence: CATSRDRGEAFF. CDR3 nucleotides: TGTGCCACCTCCCGGGACAGGGGTGAAGCTTTCTTT.

In this sample, this clone turned up a few times. This same CDR3 is encoded by further DNA sequences in the sample. The V and J genes are TRBV28 and TRBJ1-5, with 7 bases lining up with TRBD1. Looked up from germline, CDR1 is MDHEN and CDR2 is SYDVKM. The CDR3 loop spans 13 amino acids. V lost 6 bases, J lost 4 bases, and 3 bases stayed unmatched. The DNA for the CDR3 is TGTGCCAGCAGGGGACAGCCTAATCAGCCCCAGCATTTT. This codes for CASRGQPNQPQHF.

The V and J genes are TRBV7-2 and TRBJ1-5; a possible D gene is TRBD1 (6 bases). Germline V CDR1 and CDR2: SGHTA, FQGNSA. The CDR3 is 15 amino acids. V was shortened by 2 bases and J by 6 bases, with 14 bases between the two germline ends. CDR3 sequence (DNA): TGTGCCAGCAGCTTAACCGGACAGCCCTCTCAGCCCCAGCATTTT. The encoded protein is CASSLTGQPSQPQHF.

V is TRBV28 and J is TRBJ2-5; 7 positions agree with TRBD1. Germline-derived CDR1 and CDR2 are MDHEN and SYDVKM. Losses at the gene ends were 5 bases for V and 3 bases for J; bases not matched to a gene: 9. This CDR3 spans 15 amino acids. The DNA of the CDR3 is TGTGCCAGCAGTGACATTGGGACAGTAGAAGAGACCCAGTACTTC. Its translation: CASSDIGTVEETQYF. The complete variable domain, with remaining parts taken from reference TRBV28 and TRBJ2-5, reads DVKVTQSSRYLVKRTGEKVFLECVQDMDHENMFWYRQDPGLGLRLIYFSYDVKMKEKGDIPEGYSVSREKKERFSLILESASTNQTSMYLCASSDIGTVEETQYFGPGTRLLVL.

The chain is built from TRBV7-2 and TRBJ2-7; 12 nucleotides align to TRBD2. Germline CDR1 and CDR2: SGHTA and FQGNSA. Trimming at V came to 5 bases and at J to 7 bases, leaving 9 bases not matched to a gene. The CDR3 consists of 15 residues. The CDR3 reads CASSTSSGGAYEQYF. For the CDR3, the DNA is TGTGCCAGCAGCACGTCTAGCGGGGGGGCGTATGAGCAGTACTTC. Variable domain in full (rest from reference TRBV7-2 and TRBJ2-7): GAGVSQSPSNKVTEKGKDVELRCDPISGHTALYWYRQSLGQGLEFLIYFQGNSAPDKSGLPSDRFSAERTGGSVSTLTIQRTQQEDSAVYLCASSTSSGGAYEQYFGPGTRLTVT.